A selection of T cell receptor beta chains follows, all from one sample in a study of cytomegalovirus exposure and HLA in healthy donors. Sequencing used immunoSEQ multiplex PCR; TCRdb keeps in-frame clones, though not all of them. The data contain about 150,000 clones, roughly 84% of them singletons. The sample consisted of PBMCs. These receptors originate from a woman under 30 in good health and CMV-seronegative. CDR3s include the opening cysteine and the closing phenylalanine or tryptophan. D genes are given only for firm matches. Clone size appears in some rows only: once, few, many, or a class for an expanded clone.

clone_size: .
j_call: TRBJ1-2
v_call: TRBV7-9
d_call: .
cdr3_aa: CASSTTANYGYTF
cdr3_nt: TGTGCCAGCAGCACAACCGCTAACTATGGCTACACCTTC

clone_size: .
j_call: TRBJ1-2
v_call: TRBV4-2
d_call: TRBD1
cdr3_aa: CASSQDKGGNYGYTF
cdr3_nt: TGTGCCAGCAGCCAAGATAAAGGGGGCAACTATGGCTACACCTTC

clone_size: .
j_call: TRBJ2-5
v_call: TRBV2
d_call: TRBD2
cdr3_aa: CASSEPAGGPRETQYF
cdr3_nt: TGTGCCAGCAGTGAACCGGCGGGGGGGCCGCGGGAGACCCAGTACTTC

clone_size: once
j_call: TRBJ1-2
v_call: TRBV28
d_call: .
cdr3_aa: CASTDGGASIYGYTF
cdr3_nt: TGTGCCAGCACCGATGGGGGGGCTTCGATCTATGGCTACACCTTC

clone_size: .
j_call: TRBJ1-5
v_call: TRBV19
d_call: .
cdr3_aa: CASRTGTSGHQPQHF
cdr3_nt: TGTGCCAGTAGAACCGGGACAAGCGGCCATCAGCCCCAGCATTTT

clone_size: .
j_call: TRBJ2-2
v_call: TRBV5-1
d_call: .
cdr3_aa: CASSLGPYTGELFF
cdr3_nt: TGCGCCAGCAGCTTGGGGCCATACACCGGGGAGCTGTTTTTT

clone_size: .
j_call: TRBJ2-3
v_call: TRBV7-9
d_call: .
cdr3_aa: CASSSLTFGSIADTQYF
cdr3_nt: TGTGCCAGCAGCTCTTTAACCTTTGGGAGCATTGCCGATACGCAGTATTTT

clone_size: .
j_call: TRBJ2-1
v_call: TRBV15
d_call: .
cdr3_aa: CATSPRTQAREQFF
cdr3_nt: TGTGCCACCAGCCCCCGCACCCAAGCGAGAGAGCAGTTCTTC

clone_size: once
j_call: TRBJ2-1
v_call: TRBV11-2
d_call: TRBD1
cdr3_aa: CASSSRQGSYNEQFF
cdr3_nt: TGTGCCAGCAGCTCTCGACAGGGCTCCTACAATGAGCAGTTCTTC

clone_size: .
j_call: TRBJ1-2
v_call: TRBV9
d_call: .
cdr3_aa: CASTPGPTERGYTF
cdr3_nt: TGTGCCAGCACCCCCGGCCCGACAGAACGGGGCTACACCTTC

clone_size: .
j_call: TRBJ1-5
v_call: TRBV27
d_call: .
cdr3_aa: CASRGGSGGNQPQHF
cdr3_nt: TGTGCCAGCAGGGGTGGTTCGGGGGGCAATCAGCCCCAGCATTTT

clone_size: few
j_call: TRBJ2-7
v_call: TRBV28
d_call: .
cdr3_aa: CASSTPPGQFKYEQYF
cdr3_nt: TGTGCCAGCAGCACCCCCCCCGGACAGTTCAAATACGAGCAGTACTTC

clone_size: .
j_call: TRBJ2-2
v_call: TRBV7-9
d_call: TRBD2
cdr3_aa: CSSSSGTSGNTGELFF
cdr3_nt: TGTTCCAGCAGCTCGGGGACTAGCGGTAACACCGGGGAGCTGTTTTTT

clone_size: .
j_call: TRBJ1-1
v_call: TRBV9
d_call: .
cdr3_aa: CASSPLTGAEAFF
cdr3_nt: TGTGCCAGCAGCCCCCTGACCGGGGCTGAAGCTTTCTTT

clone_size: .
j_call: TRBJ2-7
v_call: TRBV5-4
d_call: .
cdr3_aa: CASSLKLGTYEQYF
cdr3_nt: TGTGCCAGCAGCTTGAAACTAGGGACCTACGAGCAGTACTTC

clone_size: .
j_call: TRBJ2-7
v_call: TRBV6-6
d_call: .
cdr3_aa: CASSYSVGHEQYF
cdr3_nt: TGTGCCAGCAGTTACTCTGTTGGCCACGAGCAGTACTTC

clone_size: .
j_call: TRBJ2-1
v_call: TRBV4-2
d_call: .
cdr3_aa: CASSQDSQGSYNEQFF
cdr3_nt: TGTGCCAGCAGCCAAGATAGTCAGGGGAGCTACAATGAGCAGTTCTTC

clone_size: .
j_call: TRBJ2-3
v_call: TRBV28
d_call: .
cdr3_aa: CASSASSGLVGEDTQYF
cdr3_nt: TGTGCCAGCAGTGCGAGTTCGGGACTCGTCGGCGAAGATACGCAGTATTTT

clone_size: .
j_call: TRBJ1-2
v_call: TRBV6-1
d_call: TRBD1
cdr3_aa: CAVHRGYGYTF
cdr3_nt: TGTGCCGTCCACAGGGGCTATGGCTACACCTTC

clone_size: .
j_call: TRBJ1-2
v_call: TRBV11-3
d_call: .
cdr3_aa: CASSLEGGLGYGYTF
cdr3_nt: TGTGCCAGCAGCTTAGAGGGAGGGTTAGGGTATGGCTACACCTTC

clone_size: .
j_call: TRBJ2-3
v_call: TRBV7-8
d_call: TRBD1
cdr3_aa: CASSLVDRGADTQYF
cdr3_nt: TGTGCCAGCAGCTTAGTGGACAGGGGGGCAGATACGCAGTATTTT

clone_size: .
j_call: TRBJ2-6
v_call: TRBV7-2
d_call: .
cdr3_aa: CASSPSDGGSGANVLTF
cdr3_nt: TGTGCCAGCAGCCCCTCGGACGGGGGCTCTGGGGCCAACGTCCTGACTTTC

clone_size: .
j_call: TRBJ1-4
v_call: TRBV5-1
d_call: TRBD1
cdr3_aa: CASSLDTGQGGNEKLFF
cdr3_nt: TGCGCCAGCAGCTTAGACACGGGACAGGGTGGGAATGAAAAACTGTTTTTT

clone_size: .
j_call: TRBJ2-7
v_call: TRBV28
d_call: .
cdr3_aa: CASSLPEFYEQYF
cdr3_nt: TGTGCCAGCAGTTTACCGGAGTTCTACGAGCAGTACTTC

clone_size: .
j_call: TRBJ2-7
v_call: TRBV5-1
d_call: TRBD1
cdr3_aa: CASSYQGQGARDEQYF
cdr3_nt: TGCGCCAGCAGCTACCAGGGACAGGGGGCGAGAGACGAGCAGTACTTC

clone_size: .
j_call: TRBJ2-3
v_call: TRBV5-1
d_call: .
cdr3_aa: CASRGARGTDTQYF
cdr3_nt: TGCGCCAGCAGGGGGGCACGGGGCACAGATACGCAGTATTTT

clone_size: .
j_call: TRBJ1-3
v_call: TRBV7-8
d_call: .
cdr3_aa: CASSLDRVSGNTIYF
cdr3_nt: TGTGCCAGCAGCTTAGACAGAGTTAGTGGAAACACCATATATTTT

clone_size: .
j_call: TRBJ2-5
v_call: TRBV19
d_call: TRBD2
cdr3_aa: CASSIRGEETQYF
cdr3_nt: TGTGCCAGTAGTATTCGGGGGGAAGAGACCCAGTACTTC